This T cell receptor (beta chain) was sequenced in a study of identical twins. Study-wide results and limits: Excess sharing between twins was weaker in beta out-of-frame sequences.

Per germline, CDR1 MNHEY and CDR2 SMNVEV (reference sequence). V lost 3 bases to trimming and J lost 0 bases; unmatched junction nucleotides: 11. This CDR3 spans 18 amino acids. Template switching, a step in the protocol, added a universal primer site, and cDNA carried unique molecular identifiers. TCRdb re-called the 5' RACE reads with MiXCR, one entry per CDR3 protein. The data contain 1.5 million to 2 million distinct CDR3 sequences, about 32% of them singletons. All donors were healthy Caucasians. Of note for this clonotype: Its antigen remains unidentified.

This clonotype was sampled from a newborn girl in good health. Sequenced sample: cord blood. The chain employs TRBV27 and TRBJ2-1; the match to TRBD2 covers 7 bases. The CDR3 nucleotides are TGTGCCAGCAGTTTTAGGTTTTGGGGGGGGAGCTCCTACAATGAGCAGTTCTTC. Translated: CASSFRFWGGSSYNEQFF.